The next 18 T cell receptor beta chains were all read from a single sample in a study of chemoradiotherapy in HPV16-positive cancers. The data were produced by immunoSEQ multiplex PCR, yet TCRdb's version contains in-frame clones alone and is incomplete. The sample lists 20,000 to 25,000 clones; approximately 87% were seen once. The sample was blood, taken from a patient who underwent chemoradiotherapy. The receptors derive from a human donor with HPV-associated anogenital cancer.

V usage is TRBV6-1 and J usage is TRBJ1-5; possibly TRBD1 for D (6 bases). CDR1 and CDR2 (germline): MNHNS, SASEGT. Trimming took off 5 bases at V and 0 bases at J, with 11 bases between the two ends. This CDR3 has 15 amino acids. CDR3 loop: CASSWGLGSNQPQHF. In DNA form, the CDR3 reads TGTGCCAGCAGTTGGGGGCTCGGTAGCAATCAGCCCCAGCATTTT.

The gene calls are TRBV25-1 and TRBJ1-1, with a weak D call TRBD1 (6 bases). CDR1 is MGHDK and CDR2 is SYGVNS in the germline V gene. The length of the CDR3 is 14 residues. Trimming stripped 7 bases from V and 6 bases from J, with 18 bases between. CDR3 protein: CASTPTGFVSEAFF. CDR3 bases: TGTGCCAGCACTCCCACAGGGTTTGTCTCTGAAGCTTTCTTT.

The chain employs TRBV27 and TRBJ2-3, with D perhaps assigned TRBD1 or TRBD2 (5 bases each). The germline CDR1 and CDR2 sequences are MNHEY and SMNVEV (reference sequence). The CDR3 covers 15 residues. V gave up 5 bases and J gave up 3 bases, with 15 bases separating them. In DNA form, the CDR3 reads TGTGCCAGCAGTGCAAGTCGGGGCATTACAGATACGCAGTATTTT. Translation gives CASSASRGITDTQYF.

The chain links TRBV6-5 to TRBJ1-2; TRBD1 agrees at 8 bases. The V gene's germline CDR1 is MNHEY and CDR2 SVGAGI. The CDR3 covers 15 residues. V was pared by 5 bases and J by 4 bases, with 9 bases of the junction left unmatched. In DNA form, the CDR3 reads TGTGCCAGCAGTCTGAGGGGGACAGGTGCCTATGGCTACACCTTC. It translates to CASSLRGTGAYGYTF.

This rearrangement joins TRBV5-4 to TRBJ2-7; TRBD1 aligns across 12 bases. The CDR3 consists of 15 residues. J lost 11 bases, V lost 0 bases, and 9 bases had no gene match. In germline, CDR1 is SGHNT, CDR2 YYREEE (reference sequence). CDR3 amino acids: CASSLARDRGLGEYF. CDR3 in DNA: TGTGCCAGCAGCTTGGCCCGGGACAGGGGGCTGGGGGAGTACTTC.

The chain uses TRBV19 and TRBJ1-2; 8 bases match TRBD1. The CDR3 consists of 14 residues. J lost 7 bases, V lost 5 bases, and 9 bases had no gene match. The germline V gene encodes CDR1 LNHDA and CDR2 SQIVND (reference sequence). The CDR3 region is CASSPPGQVSGYTF. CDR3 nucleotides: TGTGCCAGTAGTCCGCCGGGACAGGTCTCTGGCTACACCTTC.

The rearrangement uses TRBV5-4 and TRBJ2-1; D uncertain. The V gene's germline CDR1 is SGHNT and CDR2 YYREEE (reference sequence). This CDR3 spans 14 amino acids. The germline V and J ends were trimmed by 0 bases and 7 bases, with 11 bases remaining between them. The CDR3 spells CASSLDGSRNEQFF. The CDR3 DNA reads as TGTGCCAGCAGCTTGGATGGTAGCAGGAATGAGCAGTTCTTC. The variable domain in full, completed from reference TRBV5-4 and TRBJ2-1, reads ETGVTQSPTHLIKTRGQQVTLRCSSQSGHNTVSWYQQALGQGPQFIFQYYREEENGRGNFPPRFSGLQFPNYSSELNVNALELDDSALYLCASSLDGSRNEQFFGPGTRLTVL.

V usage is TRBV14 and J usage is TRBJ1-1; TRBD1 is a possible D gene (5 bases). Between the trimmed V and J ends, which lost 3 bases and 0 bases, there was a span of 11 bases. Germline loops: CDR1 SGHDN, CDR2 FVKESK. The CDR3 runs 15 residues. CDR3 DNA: TGTGCCAGCAGCCAGACCAGGGTTATGAACACTGAAGCTTTCTTT. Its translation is CASSQTRVMNTEAFF.

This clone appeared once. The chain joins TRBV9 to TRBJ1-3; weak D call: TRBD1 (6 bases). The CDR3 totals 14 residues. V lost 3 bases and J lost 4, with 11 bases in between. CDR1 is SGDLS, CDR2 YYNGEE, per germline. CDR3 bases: TGTGCCAGCAGCGAACAGGGAGGGGGAAACACCATATATTTT. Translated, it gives CASSEQGGGNTIYF.

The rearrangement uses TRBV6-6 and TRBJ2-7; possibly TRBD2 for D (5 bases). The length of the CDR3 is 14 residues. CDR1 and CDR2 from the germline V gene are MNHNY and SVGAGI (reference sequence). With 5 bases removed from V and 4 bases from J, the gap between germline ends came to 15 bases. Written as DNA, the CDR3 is TGTGCCAGCAGTGCCCCCACAGAGGGATACGAGCAGTACTTC. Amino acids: CASSAPTEGYEQYF.

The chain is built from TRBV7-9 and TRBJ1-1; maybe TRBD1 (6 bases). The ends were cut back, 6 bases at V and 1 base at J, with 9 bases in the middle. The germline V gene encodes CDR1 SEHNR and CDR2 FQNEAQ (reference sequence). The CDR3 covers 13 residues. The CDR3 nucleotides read TGTGCCAGCAGTACAGGGTCGAACACTGAAGCTTTCTTT. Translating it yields CASSTGSNTEAFF.

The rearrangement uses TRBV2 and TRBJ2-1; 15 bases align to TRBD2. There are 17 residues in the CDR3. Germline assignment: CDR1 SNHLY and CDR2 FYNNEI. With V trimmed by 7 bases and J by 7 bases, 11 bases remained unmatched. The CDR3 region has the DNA TGTGCCAGCACCGGGACTAGCGGGAGGCGGAATAGGAATGAGCAGTTCTTC. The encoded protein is CASTGTSGRRNRNEQFF.

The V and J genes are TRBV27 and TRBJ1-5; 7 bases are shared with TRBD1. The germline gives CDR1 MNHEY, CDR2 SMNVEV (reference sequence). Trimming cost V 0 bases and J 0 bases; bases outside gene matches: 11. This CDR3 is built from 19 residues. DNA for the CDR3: TGTGCCAGCAGTTTATCGTGGTCAGGGGGACTGTATAGCAATCAGCCCCAGCATTTT. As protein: CASSLSWSGGLYSNQPQHF.

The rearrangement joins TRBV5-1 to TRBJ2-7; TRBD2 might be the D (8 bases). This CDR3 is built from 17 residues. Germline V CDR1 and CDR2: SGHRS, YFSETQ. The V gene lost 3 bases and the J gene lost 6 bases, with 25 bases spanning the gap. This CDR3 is CASSWDSSGGVGVEQYF. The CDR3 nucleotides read TGCGCCAGCAGCTGGGACAGCAGCGGGGGCGTTGGGGTCGAGCAGTACTTC.

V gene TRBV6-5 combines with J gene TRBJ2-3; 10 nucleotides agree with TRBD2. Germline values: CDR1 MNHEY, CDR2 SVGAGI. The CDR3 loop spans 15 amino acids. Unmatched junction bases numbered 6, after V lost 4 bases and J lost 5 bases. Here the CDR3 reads CASSLLSGRVDTQYF. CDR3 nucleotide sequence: TGTGCCAGCAGTTTACTGAGCGGGAGGGTAGATACGCAGTATTTT.

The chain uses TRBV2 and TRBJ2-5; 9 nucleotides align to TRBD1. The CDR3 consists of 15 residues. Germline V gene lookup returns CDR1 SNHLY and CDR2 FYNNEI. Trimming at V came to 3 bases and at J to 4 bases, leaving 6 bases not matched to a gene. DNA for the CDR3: TGTGCCAGCAGTGACGGGGGACAGGGTCGAGAGACCCAGTACTTC. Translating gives CASSDGGQGRETQYF.

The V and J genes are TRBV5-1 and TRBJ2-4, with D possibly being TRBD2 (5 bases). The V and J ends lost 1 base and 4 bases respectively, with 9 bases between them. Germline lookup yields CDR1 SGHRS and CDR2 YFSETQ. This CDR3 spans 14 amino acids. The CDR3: CASSLSGQKNIQYF. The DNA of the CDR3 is TGCGCCAGCAGCTTGAGCGGCCAAAAAAACATTCAGTACTTC.

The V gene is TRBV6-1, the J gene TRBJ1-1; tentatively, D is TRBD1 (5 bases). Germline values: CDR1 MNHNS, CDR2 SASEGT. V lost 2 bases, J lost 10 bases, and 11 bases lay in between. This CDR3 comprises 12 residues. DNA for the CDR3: TGTGCCAGCAGTGAACACGGGGGTCTAGCTTTCTTT. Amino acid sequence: CASSEHGGLAFF.